The T cell receptor beta chain described here comes from a study of cytomegalovirus exposure and HLA in healthy donors. The germline CDR1 and CDR2 sequences are SSHAT and FNYEAQ (reference sequence). The CDR3 extends over 13 amino acids. 13 Jbeta primers and 60 Vbeta primers were used for the PCR. Clones were sequenced by immunoSEQ multiplex PCR, and TCRdb holds only the in-frame ones, with some missing. The profile shows more than 90,000 clones, around 79% of them singletons. Remarks on this clone: At one end, the junction sequence differs from germline, possibly due to a read error.

The sequence derives from a middle-aged woman in good health and CMV-seronegative. The chain is built from TRBV7-7 and TRBJ1-6; 10 bases are shared with TRBD1. Sequencing was performed on PBMCs. CDR3 sequence (DNA): TGTGCTAGCAGCCGGGACAGGGGTTCACCCCTCCACTTT. This encodes CASSRDRGSPLHF.